This TCR beta chain was recorded in a study of siplizumab effects on memory and regulatory T cells. Study-wide results and limits: Only a minority of proliferating CD4+ or CD8+ clones had an assignable naive or memory phenotype, with roughly 75-97% lacking one.

With 4 bases removed from V and 5 bases from J, the gap between germline ends came to 10 bases. Germline V gene sequence: CDR1 SGHDT, CDR2 YYEEEE. CDR3 length: 13 residues. Roughly 10^5 TCR templates were assayed per sample. The method was immunoSEQ multiplex PCR; TCRdb's version includes in-frame clones alone and lacks a portion of them. The repertoire holds fewer than 30,000 clones, with 84% as singletons. About this clone itself: The antigen remains undetermined.

The V and J genes are TRBV5-6 and TRBJ2-1, with D perhaps given as TRBD1 or TRBD2 (5 bases each). Sequenced sample: memory CD4+ T cells sorted from blood. This TCR was sampled from a human donor in good health. CDR3 nucleotides: TGTGCCAGCAGCGAGGGACCAAACAATGAGCAGTTCTTC. As protein: CASSEGPNNEQFF.